These 27 T cell receptor beta chains were sequenced from one sample in a study of technical replicates of blood from a few donors. Profiled with immunoSEQ multiplex PCR; TCRdb holds only in-frame clones, not every one. The sample includes 45,000 to 55,000 clones, about 96% of them seen just once. The sequencing input was T cells isolated from PBMCs. The receptors originated from a human donor in good health.

The CDR3 sequence: CAISPSEGGRNTEAFF. Here the CDR3 DNA reads TGTGCCATCAGTCCCTCTGAAGGAGGGAGGAATACTGAAGCTTTCTTT. The chain joins TRBV10-3 to TRBJ1-1; D remains ambiguous. CDR1 and CDR2 (germline): ENHRY, SYGVKD. Trimming left V 5 bases short and J 5 bases short, with 21 bases between. The CDR3 spans 16 residues.

The rearrangement uses TRBV6-1 and TRBJ1-2; no clear D. V lost 6 bases to trimming and J lost 9 bases, with 14 bases between them. The CDR3 sequence is 12 residues long. The germline gives CDR1 MNHNS, CDR2 SASEGT. CDR3 nucleotides: TGTGCCAGCAGGGATAGCGGAGCAAGCTACACCTTC. It codes for CASRDSGASYTF.

This rearrangement joins TRBV4-3 to TRBJ2-7, with D unresolved. V was clipped by 1 base and J by 0 bases, with 7 bases between them. Germline CDR1 reads LGHNA; CDR2 reads YSLEER. The CDR3 is 14 residues long. Written as DNA, the CDR3 is TGCGCCAGCAGCCAAGGCGTATACTCCTACGAGCAGTACTTC. Translated, it gives CASSQGVYSYEQYF.

This chain uses TRBV19 with TRBJ1-5; D possibly corresponds to TRBD1 (5 bases). V dropped 0 bases and J dropped 3 bases, with 12 bases sitting between them. Germline values: CDR1 LNHDA, CDR2 SQIVND (reference sequence). The CDR3 runs 16 residues. In DNA, the CDR3 is TGTGCCAGTAGTATAGATCGGGGGAGCCACAATCAGCCCCAGCATTTT. Its protein product is CASSIDRGSHNQPQHF. Together with reference TRBV19 and TRBJ1-5, the CDR3 gives the full variable domain: DGGITQSPKYLFRKEGQNVTLSCEQNLNHDAMYWYRQDPGQGLRLIYYSQIVNDFQKGDIAEGYSVSREKKESFPLTVTSAQKNPTAFYLCASSIDRGSHNQPQHFGDGTRLSIL.

The chain combines TRBV21-1 with TRBJ2-6; TRBD2 reflects the table's D call only, with no check against the DNA. TRBV21-1 is described as a pseudogene. CDR3 length: 15 residues. For the CDR3, the DNA is TGTGCCAGTCAAAAGGGGGGGACCGGGGCCAACGTCCTGACTTTC. The encoded protein is CASQKGGTGANVLTF.

The rearrangement uses TRBV10-2 and TRBJ2-5; D perhaps matches TRBD2 (5 bases). Germline V gene sequence: CDR1 WSHSY, CDR2 SAAADI. The V and J ends lost 2 bases and 5 bases respectively, with 18 bases between them. This CDR3 is built from 16 residues. The CDR3 loop reads CASSEEPPGLGETQYF. The CDR3 DNA sequence: TGCGCCAGCAGTGAGGAGCCCCCTGGACTCGGGGAGACCCAGTACTTC.

The rearrangement links TRBV19 to TRBJ1-4, with 7 bases identical to TRBD1. In germline, CDR1 is LNHDA, CDR2 SQIVND (reference sequence). The CDR3 loop spans 15 amino acids. The ends lost 5 bases at V and 4 bases at J; junction bases unmatched: 7. For the CDR3, the DNA is TGTGCCAGTAGTCCAGACAGGGCTGATAATGAAAAACTGTTTTTT. Amino acids: CASSPDRADNEKLFF. The full variable domain, with the rest looked up from reference TRBV19 and TRBJ1-4, is DGGITQSPKYLFRKEGQNVTLSCEQNLNHDAMYWYRQDPGQGLRLIYYSQIVNDFQKGDIAEGYSVSREKKESFPLTVTSAQKNPTAFYLCASSPDRADNEKLFFGSGTQLSVL.

The rearrangement uses TRBV6-1 and TRBJ2-1; 8 bases are a match to TRBD2. Germline V lookup: CDR1 MNHNS, CDR2 SASEGT. This CDR3 region has 18 residues. V dropped 4 bases and J dropped 2; count of bases not matched to a gene: 13. The CDR3 region is CASSAGGFIINPYNEQFF. CDR3 in DNA: TGTGCCAGCAGTGCGGGAGGGTTCATCATTAACCCCTACAATGAGCAGTTCTTC.

The chain is built from TRBV5-1 and TRBJ1-5, with D perhaps matching TRBD1 (6 bases). V lost 2 bases and J lost 2, with 17 bases in between. CDR3 length: 17 residues. CDR1 and CDR2 (germline): SGHRS, YFSETQ. The CDR3 region is CASSLGGGNLGNQPQHF. CDR3 in DNA: TGCGCCAGCAGCTTAGGGGGGGGGAACCTTGGCAATCAGCCCCAGCATTTT.

The rearrangement links TRBV10-2 to TRBJ1-1; D may be TRBD1 (5 bases). The CDR3 runs 13 residues. Per germline, CDR1 WSHSY and CDR2 SAAADI. Deletions cut 6 bases from V and 0 bases from J, with 8 bases between. CDR3 loop: CASRSGLNTEAFF. Here the CDR3 DNA reads TGCGCCAGCAGGTCAGGGTTGAACACTGAAGCTTTCTTT.

The rearrangement links TRBV14 to TRBJ2-2; TRBD1 is a possible D gene (6 bases). V lost 3 bases and J lost 7, with 15 bases in between. Germline assignment: CDR1 SGHDN and CDR2 FVKESK. This CDR3 has 15 amino acids. CDR3 amino acids: CASSQGTGKVGELFF. The DNA of the CDR3 is TGTGCCAGCAGCCAGGGTACAGGGAAGGTCGGGGAGCTGTTTTTT.

The rearrangement joins TRBV4-1 to TRBJ2-7, with TRBD2 matching 8 bases. Germline CDR1 and CDR2: MGHRA and YSYEKL. The CDR3 totals 15 residues. V shed 2 bases and J 2 bases; nucleotides not matched to a gene: 5. The CDR3 DNA is TGCGCCAGCAGCCAAAGCGGGAGTAGGGCCTACGAGCAGTACTTC. Protein: CASSQSGSRAYEQYF.

The J gene is TRBJ1-2, the V gene TRBV4-2, with 7 bases aligning to TRBD1. This CDR3 has 11 residues. CDR1 LGHNA and CDR2 YNFKEQ come from the germline V gene. Trimming removed 4 bases from V and 14 bases from J; junction bases left unmatched: 7. The CDR3 bases are TGTGCCAGCAGCCGCAACAGGGGAGGTACCTTC. Protein: CASSRNRGGTF.

The chain employs TRBV13 and TRBJ2-7, with 10 bases identical to TRBD2. The CDR3 has 15 amino acids. Germline trimming cut 3 bases from V and 2 bases from J; bases unmatched to any gene: 4. CDR1 and CDR2 from the germline V gene are PRHDT and FYEKMQ (reference sequence). Written as DNA, the CDR3 is TGTGCCAGCAGCTTCCGAGCGGGAGGGGCCTACGAGCAGTACTTC. Translated, it gives CASSFRAGGAYEQYF.

The rearrangement links TRBV10-1 to TRBJ2-3; D might be TRBD1 (5 bases). V was cut by 4 bases and J by 3 bases, with 8 bases left in between. The germline V gene encodes CDR1 WNHNN and CDR2 SYGVQD (reference sequence). The CDR3 consists of 13 residues. CDR3 amino acids: CASSGTGTDTQYF. In nucleotides, the CDR3 is TGCGCCAGCAGTGGTACAGGAACAGATACGCAGTATTTT.

DNA of the CDR3: TGTGCCAGAAGGGGACAGGGGAACACCGGGGAGCTGTTTTTT. It translates to CARRGQGNTGELFF. The chain has TRBV30 and TRBJ2-2, with TRBD1 matching over 9 bases. J lost 1 base, V lost 8 bases, and 5 bases had no gene match. The CDR3 has 14 amino acids. Germline assignment: CDR1 GTSNPN and CDR2 SVGIG (reference sequence).

V usage is TRBV29-1 and J usage is TRBJ2-5; D not resolved. Per germline, CDR1 SQVTM and CDR2 ANQGSEA. V was cut by 4 bases and J by 0 bases, with 9 bases left in between. The CDR3 runs 13 residues. CDR3 loop: CSVVGQNQETQYF. The DNA of the CDR3 is TGCAGCGTTGTTGGGCAGAACCAAGAGACCCAGTACTTC.

This CDR3 reads CASSTDRGTEAFF. Written as DNA, the CDR3 is TGCGCCAGCAGTACGGACAGAGGGACTGAAGCTTTCTTT. V and J are TRBV10-1 and TRBJ1-1; TRBD1 might be the D (6 bases). The CDR3 has 13 amino acids. V lost 5 bases and J 5 bases, leaving 12 bases between the germline ends. The V gene's germline CDR1 is WNHNN and CDR2 SYGVQD (reference sequence).

This chain connects TRBV19 to TRBJ1-1; 8 bases align to TRBD1. V shed 3 bases and J 4 bases; nucleotides not matched to a gene: 4. The CDR3 runs to 14 residues. Germline lookup yields CDR1 LNHDA and CDR2 SQIVND (reference sequence). The CDR3 region has the DNA TGTGCCAGTAGTATTAGGACAGGGAGCACTGAAGCTTTCTTT. Protein product: CASSIRTGSTEAFF.

This chain links TRBV11-3 with TRBJ1-4, with unresolved D. Per germline, CDR1 SGHNT and CDR2 YENEEA. The V and J ends lost 2 bases and 7 bases respectively, with 17 bases between them. The CDR3 consists of 16 residues. CDR3 bases: TGTGCCAGCAGCTTAATTTGGACGGGAAAAGGTGAAAAACTGTTTTTT. Translating it yields CASSLIWTGKGEKLFF. The full variable domain, its missing parts supplied by reference TRBV11-3 and TRBJ1-4, is EAGVVQSPRYKIIEKKQPVAFWCNPISGHNTLYWYLQNLGQGPELLIRYENEEAVDDSQLPKDRFSAERLKGVDSTLKIQPAELGDSAVYLCASSLIWTGKGEKLFFGSGTQLSVL.

The chain employs TRBV19 and TRBJ1-2; D not resolved. The CDR3 is made up of 13 amino acids. Germline V gene sequence: CDR1 LNHDA, CDR2 SQIVND (reference sequence). Trimming cost V 5 bases and J 4 bases, with 11 bases left between them. CDR3 DNA: TGTGCCAGTAGTCTTGGCTTCGCCTATGGCTACACCTTC. Its protein is CASSLGFAYGYTF.

This sequence joins TRBV4-1 and TRBJ1-3; D not certain. Trimming took 1 base from V and 0 from J, leaving 4 bases between them. Per germline, CDR1 MGHRA and CDR2 YSYEKL. The CDR3 has 14 amino acids. The CDR3 loop reads CASSQGHSGNTIYF. The CDR3, as DNA: TGCGCCAGCAGCCAAGGACACTCTGGAAACACCATATATTTT.

The rearrangement joins TRBV7-9 to TRBJ2-7; D unresolved. The CDR3 spans 13 residues. From germline, CDR1 is SEHNR and CDR2 FQNEAQ (reference sequence). V was cut by 3 bases and J by 3 bases, with 9 bases left in between. The CDR3 DNA is TGTGCCAGCAGCTTCTCTAGTATCTACGAGCAGTACTTC. It encodes CASSFSSIYEQYF.

The chain joins TRBV4-1 to TRBJ2-5, with a weak D call TRBD1 (6 bases). With 3 bases removed from V and 3 bases from J, the gap between germline ends came to 11 bases. This CDR3 spans 14 amino acids. CDR1 is MGHRA and CDR2 is YSYEKL in the germline V gene. CDR3 sequence: CASSHDPGEETQYF. The CDR3, as DNA: TGCGCCAGCAGCCACGACCCAGGGGAAGAGACCCAGTACTTC.

The gene calls are TRBV27 and TRBJ2-3; 7 nucleotides line up with TRBD2. Germline-derived CDR1 and CDR2 are MNHEY and SMNVEV (reference sequence). This CDR3 region has 15 residues. With V trimmed by 5 bases and J by 1 base, 6 bases remained unmatched. The CDR3 DNA sequence: TGTGCCAGCAGTCCCCGTCTAGCGGGCACAGATACGCAGTATTTT. Its translation is CASSPRLAGTDTQYF.

The rearrangement joins TRBV28 to TRBJ2-7, with TRBD1 matching over 10 bases. The germline V gene encodes CDR1 MDHEN and CDR2 SYDVKM. Trimming removed 5 bases from V and 6 bases from J; junction bases left unmatched: 7. This CDR3 has 14 residues. CDR3 sequence reads: CASSETGGLVEQYF. DNA of the CDR3: TGTGCCAGCAGTGAGACAGGGGGCTTGGTCGAGCAGTACTTC.

V is TRBV5-1 and J is TRBJ2-7, with 10 bases lining up with TRBD2. V lost 5 bases and J lost 4; bases outside the gene matches: 6. The V gene's germline CDR1 is SGHRS and CDR2 YFSETQ. CDR3 size: 14 residues. In DNA form, the CDR3 reads TGCGCCAGCAGTTCTAGCGGGAGCAGGTACGAGCAGTACTTC. Its protein product is CASSSSGSRYEQYF.